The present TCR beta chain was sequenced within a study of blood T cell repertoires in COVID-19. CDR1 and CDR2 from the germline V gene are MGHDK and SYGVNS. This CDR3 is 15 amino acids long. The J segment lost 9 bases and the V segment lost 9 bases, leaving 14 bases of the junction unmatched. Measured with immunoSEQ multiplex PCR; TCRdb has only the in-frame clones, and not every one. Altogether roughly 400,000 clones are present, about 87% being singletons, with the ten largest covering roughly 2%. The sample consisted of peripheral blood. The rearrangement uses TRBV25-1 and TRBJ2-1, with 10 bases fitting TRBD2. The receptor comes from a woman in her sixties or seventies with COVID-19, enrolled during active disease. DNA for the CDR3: TGTGCCAGTAGTATAGAAGCGGGGGGGCCGAGTGAGCAGTTCTTC. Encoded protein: CASSIEAGGPSEQFF. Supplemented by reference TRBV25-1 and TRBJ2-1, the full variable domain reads EADIYQTPRYLVIGTGKKITLECSQTMGHDKMYWYQQDPGMELHLIHYSYGVNSTEKGDLSSESTVSRIRTEHFPLTLESARPSHTSQYLCASSIEAGGPSEQFFGPGTRLTVL.